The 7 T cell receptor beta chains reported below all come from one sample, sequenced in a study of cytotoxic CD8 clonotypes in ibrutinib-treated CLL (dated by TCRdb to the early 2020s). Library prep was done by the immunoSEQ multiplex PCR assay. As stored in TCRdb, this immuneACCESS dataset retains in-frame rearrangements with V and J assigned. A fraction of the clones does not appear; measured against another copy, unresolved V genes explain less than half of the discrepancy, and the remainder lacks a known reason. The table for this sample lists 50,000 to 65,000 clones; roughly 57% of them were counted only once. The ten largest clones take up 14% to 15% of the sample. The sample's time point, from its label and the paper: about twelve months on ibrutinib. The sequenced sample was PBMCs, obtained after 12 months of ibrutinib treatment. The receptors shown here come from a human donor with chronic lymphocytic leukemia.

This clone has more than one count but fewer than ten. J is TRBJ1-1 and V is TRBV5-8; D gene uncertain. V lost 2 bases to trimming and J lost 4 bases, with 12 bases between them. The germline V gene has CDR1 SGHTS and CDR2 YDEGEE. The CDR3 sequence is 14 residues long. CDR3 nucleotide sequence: TGTGCCAGCAGCTTTTATGTGGGGTCCACTGAAGCTTTCTTT. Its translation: CASSFYVGSTEAFF.

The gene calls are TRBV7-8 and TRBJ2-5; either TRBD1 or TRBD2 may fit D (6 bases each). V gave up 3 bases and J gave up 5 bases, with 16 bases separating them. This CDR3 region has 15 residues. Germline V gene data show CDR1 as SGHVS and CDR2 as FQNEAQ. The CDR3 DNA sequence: TGTGCCAGCAGCTTCCGAGGGGGGCGCGAGGAGACCCAGTACTTC. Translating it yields CASSFRGGREETQYF.

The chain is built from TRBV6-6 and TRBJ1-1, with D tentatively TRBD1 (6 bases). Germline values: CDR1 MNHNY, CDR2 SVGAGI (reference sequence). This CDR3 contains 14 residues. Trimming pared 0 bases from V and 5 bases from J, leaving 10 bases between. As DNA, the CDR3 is TGTGCCAGCAGTTACTCGAGGGGGAGGACTGAAGCTTTCTTT. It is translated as CASSYSRGRTEAFF.

The CDR3 protein is CASSKPSKGKKNNSPLHF. Here the CDR3 DNA reads TGTGCCAGCAGCAAACCTTCTAAGGGGAAGAAGAATAATTCACCCCTCCACTTT. The chain joins TRBV7-9 to TRBJ1-6; TRBD1 is a possible D gene (5 bases). V was shortened by 5 bases and J by 5 bases, with 22 bases between the two germline ends. The CDR3 loop spans 18 amino acids. Germline V gene lookup returns CDR1 SEHNR and CDR2 FQNEAQ (reference sequence).

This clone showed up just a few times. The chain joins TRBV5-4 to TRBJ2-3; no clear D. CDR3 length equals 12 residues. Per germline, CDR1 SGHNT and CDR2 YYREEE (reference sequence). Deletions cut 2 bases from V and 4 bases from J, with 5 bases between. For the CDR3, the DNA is TGTGCCAGCAGCTTAGACCCAGATACGCAGTATTTT. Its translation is CASSLDPDTQYF.

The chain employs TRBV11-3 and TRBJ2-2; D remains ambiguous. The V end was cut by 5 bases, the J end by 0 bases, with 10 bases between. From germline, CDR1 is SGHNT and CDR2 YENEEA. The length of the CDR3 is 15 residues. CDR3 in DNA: TGTGCCAGCAGCCGGAAAGGGACGAACACCGGGGAGCTGTTTTTT. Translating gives CASSRKGTNTGELFF.

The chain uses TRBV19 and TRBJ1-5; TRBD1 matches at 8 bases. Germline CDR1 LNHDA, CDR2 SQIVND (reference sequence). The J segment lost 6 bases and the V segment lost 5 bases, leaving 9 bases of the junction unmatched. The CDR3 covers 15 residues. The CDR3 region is CASSVGQGRGQPQHF. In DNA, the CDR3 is TGTGCCAGTAGTGTCGGACAGGGTAGGGGTCAGCCCCAGCATTTT. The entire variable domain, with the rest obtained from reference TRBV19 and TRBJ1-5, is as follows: DGGITQSPKYLFRKEGQNVTLSCEQNLNHDAMYWYRQDPGQGLRLIYYSQIVNDFQKGDIAEGYSVSREKKESFPLTVTSAQKNPTAFYLCASSVGQGRGQPQHFGDGTRLSIL.